A single T cell receptor (beta chain) is shown here with its context. Trimming removed 4 bases from V and 4 bases from J, with 8 bases in between. The CDR3 runs to 13 residues. The germline V gene encodes CDR1 KGHSH and CDR2 LQKENI. This sample stems from a study of cytomegalovirus exposure and HLA in healthy donors. The wider study: Earlier sequencing of some 170 million T cells yielded 100 million to 120 million unique TCR beta sequences.

The study ran its PCR with 60 Vbeta and 13 Jbeta primers. TCRdb's copy holds only in-frame clones and misses some; the assay was immunoSEQ multiplex PCR. Among about 120,000 clones listed, roughly four fifths were seen once. The V and J genes are TRBV18 and TRBJ1-3; no definite D call. Sequenced: PBMCs. This clonotype originated in a woman aged 40 to 50 in good health and CMV-seropositive. The CDR3, as DNA: TGTGCCAGCTCACGAGAGACAGGAAACACCATATATTTT. Protein: CASSRETGNTIYF.